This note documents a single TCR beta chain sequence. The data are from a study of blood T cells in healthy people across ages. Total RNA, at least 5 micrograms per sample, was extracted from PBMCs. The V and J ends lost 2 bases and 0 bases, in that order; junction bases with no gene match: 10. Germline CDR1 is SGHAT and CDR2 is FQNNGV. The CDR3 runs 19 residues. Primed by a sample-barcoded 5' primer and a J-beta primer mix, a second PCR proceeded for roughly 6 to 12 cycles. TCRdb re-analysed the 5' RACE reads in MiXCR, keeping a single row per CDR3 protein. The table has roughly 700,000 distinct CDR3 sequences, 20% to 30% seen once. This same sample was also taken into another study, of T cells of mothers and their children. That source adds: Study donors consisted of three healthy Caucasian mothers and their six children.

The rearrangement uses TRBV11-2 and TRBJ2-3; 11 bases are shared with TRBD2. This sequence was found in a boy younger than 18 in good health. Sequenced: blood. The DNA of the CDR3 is TGTGCCAGCAGCTTAAGACTTGGGGCTAGCGGGGGGAGCACAGATACGCAGTATTTT. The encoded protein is CASSLRLGASGGSTDTQYF. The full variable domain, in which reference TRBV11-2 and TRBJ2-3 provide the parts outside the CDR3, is EAGVAQSPRYKIIEKRQSVAFWCNPISGHATLYWYQQILGQGPKLLIQFQNNGVVDDSQLPKDRFSAERLKGVDSTLKIQPAKLEDSAVYLCASSLRLGASGGSTDTQYFGPGTRLTVL.